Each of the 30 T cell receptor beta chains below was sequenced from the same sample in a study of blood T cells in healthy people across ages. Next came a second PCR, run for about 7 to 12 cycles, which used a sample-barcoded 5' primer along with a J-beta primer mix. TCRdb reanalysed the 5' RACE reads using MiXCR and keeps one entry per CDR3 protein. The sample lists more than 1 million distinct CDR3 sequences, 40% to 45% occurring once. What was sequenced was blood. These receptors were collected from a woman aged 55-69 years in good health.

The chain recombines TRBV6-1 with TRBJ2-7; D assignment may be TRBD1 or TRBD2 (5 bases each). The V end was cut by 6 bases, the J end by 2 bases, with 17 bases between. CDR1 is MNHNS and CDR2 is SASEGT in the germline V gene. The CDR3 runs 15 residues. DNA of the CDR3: TGTGCCAGCAGGGCCTTAGGGGACGCAACCTACGAGCAGTACTTC. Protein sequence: CASRALGDATYEQYF.

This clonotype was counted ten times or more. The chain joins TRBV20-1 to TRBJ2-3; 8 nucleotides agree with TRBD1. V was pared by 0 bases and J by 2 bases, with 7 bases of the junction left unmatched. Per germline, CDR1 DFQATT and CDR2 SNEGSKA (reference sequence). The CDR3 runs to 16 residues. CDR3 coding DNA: TGCAGTGCTAGAGATCAAGACAGGGGAACCACAGATACGCAGTATTTT. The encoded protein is CSARDQDRGTTDTQYF.

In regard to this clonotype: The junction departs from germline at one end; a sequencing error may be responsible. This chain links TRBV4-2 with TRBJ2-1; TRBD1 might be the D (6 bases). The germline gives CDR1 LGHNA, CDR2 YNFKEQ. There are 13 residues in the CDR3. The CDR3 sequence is CASGQEGVDEQFF. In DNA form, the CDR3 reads TGTGCCAGCGGCCAAGAGGGGGTTGATGAGCAGTTCTTC.

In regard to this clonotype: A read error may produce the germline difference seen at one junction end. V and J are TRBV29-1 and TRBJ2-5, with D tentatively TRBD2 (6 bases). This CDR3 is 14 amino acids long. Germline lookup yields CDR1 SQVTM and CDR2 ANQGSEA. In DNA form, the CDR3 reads TGCAGCGTTGATGGTAGCGGCAACCAAGAGACCCGGTACTTC. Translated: CSVDGSGNQETRYF.

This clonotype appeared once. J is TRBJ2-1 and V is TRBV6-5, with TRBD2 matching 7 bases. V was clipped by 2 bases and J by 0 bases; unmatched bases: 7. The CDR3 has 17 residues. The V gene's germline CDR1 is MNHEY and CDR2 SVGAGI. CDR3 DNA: TGTGCCAGCAGTTACCGCCCCCGCGGGAGCTCCTACAATGAGCAGTTCTTC. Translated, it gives CASSYRPRGSSYNEQFF.

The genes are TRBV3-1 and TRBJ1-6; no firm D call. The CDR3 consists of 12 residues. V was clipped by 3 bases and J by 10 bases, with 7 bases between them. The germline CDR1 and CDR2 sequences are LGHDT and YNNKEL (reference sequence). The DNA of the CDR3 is TGTGCCAGCAGCCACGGGAGCTCACCCCTCCACTTT. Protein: CASSHGSSPLHF.

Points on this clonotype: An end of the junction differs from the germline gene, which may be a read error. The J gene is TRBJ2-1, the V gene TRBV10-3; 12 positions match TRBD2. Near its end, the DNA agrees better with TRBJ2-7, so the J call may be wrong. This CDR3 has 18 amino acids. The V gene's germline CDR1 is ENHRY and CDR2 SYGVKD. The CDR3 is CAVSESVTSGSSYNEQYF. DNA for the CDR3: TGTGCCGTCAGTGAGTCGGTGACTAGCGGGAGCTCCTACAATGAGCAGTACTTC.

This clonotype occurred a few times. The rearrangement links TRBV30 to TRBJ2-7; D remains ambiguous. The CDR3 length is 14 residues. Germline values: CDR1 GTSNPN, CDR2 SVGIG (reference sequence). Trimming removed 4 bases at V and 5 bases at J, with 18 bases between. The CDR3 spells CAWNSNSAGDEQYF. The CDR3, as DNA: TGTGCCTGGAACAGTAACTCGGCCGGTGACGAGCAGTACTTC.

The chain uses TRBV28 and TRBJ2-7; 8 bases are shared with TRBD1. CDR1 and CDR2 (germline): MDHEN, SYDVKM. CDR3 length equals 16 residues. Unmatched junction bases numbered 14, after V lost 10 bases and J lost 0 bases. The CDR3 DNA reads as TGTGCCACCGCTTTACACCGGGACAGGAGCTCCTACGAGCAGTACTTC. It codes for CATALHRDRSSYEQYF.

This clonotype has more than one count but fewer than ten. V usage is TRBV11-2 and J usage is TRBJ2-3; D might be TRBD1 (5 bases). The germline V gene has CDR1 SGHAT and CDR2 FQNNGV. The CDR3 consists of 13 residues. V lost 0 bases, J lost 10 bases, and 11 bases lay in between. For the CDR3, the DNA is TGTGCCAGCAGCTTAGAGGGGCCAGTGGCGCAGTATTTT. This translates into CASSLEGPVAQYF.

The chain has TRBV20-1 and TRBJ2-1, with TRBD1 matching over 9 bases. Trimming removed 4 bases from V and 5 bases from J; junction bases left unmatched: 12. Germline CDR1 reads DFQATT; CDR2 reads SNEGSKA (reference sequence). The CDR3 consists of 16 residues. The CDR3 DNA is TGCAGTGCTACCCCAACCGGGACAGGGCGAGACAATGAGCAGTTCTTC. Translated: CSATPTGTGRDNEQFF.

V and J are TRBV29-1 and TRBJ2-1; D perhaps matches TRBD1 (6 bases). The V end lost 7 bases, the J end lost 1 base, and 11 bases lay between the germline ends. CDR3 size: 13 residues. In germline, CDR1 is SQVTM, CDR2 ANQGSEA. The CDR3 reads CSAFGTSYNEQFF. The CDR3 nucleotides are TGCAGCGCCTTCGGGACATCCTACAATGAGCAGTTCTTC.

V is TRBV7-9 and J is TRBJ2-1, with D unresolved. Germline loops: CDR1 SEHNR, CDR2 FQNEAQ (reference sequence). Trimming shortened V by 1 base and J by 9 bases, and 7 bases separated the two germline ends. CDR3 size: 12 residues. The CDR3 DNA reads TGTGCCAGCAGCTTAGACATGGGTGAGCAGTTCTTC. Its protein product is CASSLDMGEQFF.

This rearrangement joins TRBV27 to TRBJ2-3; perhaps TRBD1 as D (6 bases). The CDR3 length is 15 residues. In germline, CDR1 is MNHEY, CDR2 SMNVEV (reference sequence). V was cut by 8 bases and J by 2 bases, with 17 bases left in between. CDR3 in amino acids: CASAFQGSPTDTQYF. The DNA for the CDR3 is TGTGCCAGCGCCTTTCAGGGGAGCCCCACAGATACGCAGTATTTT.

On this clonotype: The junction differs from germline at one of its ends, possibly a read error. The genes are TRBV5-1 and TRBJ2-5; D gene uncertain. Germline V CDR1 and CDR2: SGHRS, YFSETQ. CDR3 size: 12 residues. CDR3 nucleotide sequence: TGCGCCAGCAGCTTGGCGAAAGAGACCCAGTGCTTC. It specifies CASSLAKETQCF.

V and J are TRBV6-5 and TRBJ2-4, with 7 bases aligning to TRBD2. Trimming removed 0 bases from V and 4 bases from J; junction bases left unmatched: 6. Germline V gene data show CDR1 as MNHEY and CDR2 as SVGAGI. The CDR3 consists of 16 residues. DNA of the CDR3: TGTGCCAGCAGTTACTCGGGGGGGGTGAAAAAAAACATTCAGTACTTC. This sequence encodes CASSYSGGVKKNIQYF.

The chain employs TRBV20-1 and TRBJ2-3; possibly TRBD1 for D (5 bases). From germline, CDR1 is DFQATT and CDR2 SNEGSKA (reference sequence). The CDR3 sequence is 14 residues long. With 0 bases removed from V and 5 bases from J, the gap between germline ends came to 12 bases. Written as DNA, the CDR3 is TGCAGTGCTAGAGATATTACAGGCTTAGATACGCAGTATTTT. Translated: CSARDITGLDTQYF.

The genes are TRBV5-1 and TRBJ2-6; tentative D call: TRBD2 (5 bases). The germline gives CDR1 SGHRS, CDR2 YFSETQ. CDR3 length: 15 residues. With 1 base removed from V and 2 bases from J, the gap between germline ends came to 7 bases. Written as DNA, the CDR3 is TGCGCCAGCAGCTTGTGGACTCCTGGGGCCAACGTCCTGACTTTC. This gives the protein CASSLWTPGANVLTF.

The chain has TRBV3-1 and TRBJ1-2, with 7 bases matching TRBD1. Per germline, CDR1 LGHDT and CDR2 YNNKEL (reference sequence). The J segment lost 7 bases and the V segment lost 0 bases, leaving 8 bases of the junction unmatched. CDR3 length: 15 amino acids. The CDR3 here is CASSQDQIGGVGYTF. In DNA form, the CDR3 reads TGTGCCAGCAGCCAAGATCAGATAGGGGGCGTTGGCTACACCTTC.

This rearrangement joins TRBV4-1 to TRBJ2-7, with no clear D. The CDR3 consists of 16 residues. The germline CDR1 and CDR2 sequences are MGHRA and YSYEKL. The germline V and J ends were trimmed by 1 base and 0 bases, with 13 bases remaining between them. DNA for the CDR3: TGCGCCAGCAGCCAAGTCCGGCCGATAAGCTCCTACGAGCAGTACTTC. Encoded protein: CASSQVRPISSYEQYF.

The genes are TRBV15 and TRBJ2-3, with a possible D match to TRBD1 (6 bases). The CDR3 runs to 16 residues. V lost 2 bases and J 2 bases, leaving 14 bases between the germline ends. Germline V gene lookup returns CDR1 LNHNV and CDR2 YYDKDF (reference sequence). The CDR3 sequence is CATSRTGNYNTDTQYF. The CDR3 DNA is TGTGCCACCAGCAGAACAGGGAACTATAACACAGATACGCAGTATTTT.

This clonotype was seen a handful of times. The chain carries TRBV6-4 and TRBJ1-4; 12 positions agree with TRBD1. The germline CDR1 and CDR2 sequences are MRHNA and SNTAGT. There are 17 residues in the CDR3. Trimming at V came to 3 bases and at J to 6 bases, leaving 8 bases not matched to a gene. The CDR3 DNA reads TGTGCCAGCAGTGAAACGGGACAGGGGGCCGTAGATGAAAAACTGTTTTTT. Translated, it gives CASSETGQGAVDEKLFF.

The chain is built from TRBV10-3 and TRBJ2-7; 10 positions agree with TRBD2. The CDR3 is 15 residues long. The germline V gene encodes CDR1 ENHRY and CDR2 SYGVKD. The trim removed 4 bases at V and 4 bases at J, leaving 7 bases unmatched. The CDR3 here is CAISASSGRLYEQYF. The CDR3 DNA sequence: TGTGCCATCAGTGCGTCTAGCGGGAGACTTTACGAGCAGTACTTC.

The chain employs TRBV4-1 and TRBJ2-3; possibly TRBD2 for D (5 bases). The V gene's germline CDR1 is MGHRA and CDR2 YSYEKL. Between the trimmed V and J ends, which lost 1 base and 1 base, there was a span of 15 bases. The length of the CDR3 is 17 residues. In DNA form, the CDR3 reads TGCGCCAGCAGCCAAGTAACGCTGTCGCGGGGCACAGATACGCAGTATTTT. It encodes CASSQVTLSRGTDTQYF.

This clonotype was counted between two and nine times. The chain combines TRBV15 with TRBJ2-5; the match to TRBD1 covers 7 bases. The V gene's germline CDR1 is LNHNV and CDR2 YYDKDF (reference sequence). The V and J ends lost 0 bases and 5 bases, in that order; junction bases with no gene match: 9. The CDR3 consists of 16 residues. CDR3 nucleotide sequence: TGTGCCACCAGCAGAGAAAAAAGGGGGCGAGACGAGACCCAGTACTTC. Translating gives CATSREKRGRDETQYF.

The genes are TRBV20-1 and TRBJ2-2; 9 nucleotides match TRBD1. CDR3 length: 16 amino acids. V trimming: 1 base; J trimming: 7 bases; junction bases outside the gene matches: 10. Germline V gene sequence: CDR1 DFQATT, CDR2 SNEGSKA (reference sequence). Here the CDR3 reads CSARGPGQGVGGELFF. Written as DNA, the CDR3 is TGCAGTGCTAGAGGACCGGGACAGGGCGTCGGCGGGGAGCTGTTTTTT.

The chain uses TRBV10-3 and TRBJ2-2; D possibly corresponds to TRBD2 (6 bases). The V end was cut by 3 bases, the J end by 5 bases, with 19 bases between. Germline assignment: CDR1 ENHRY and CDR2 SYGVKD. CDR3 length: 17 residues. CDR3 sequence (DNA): TGTGCCATCAGTGAATCGAGCGGGCTGCTTAGAACCGGGGAGCTGTTTTTT. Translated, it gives CAISESSGLLRTGELFF.

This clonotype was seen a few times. CDR3 DNA: TGTGCCAGCAGGAAACAGGGGACAGATACGCAGTATTTT. It codes for CASRKQGTDTQYF. This chain connects TRBV28 to TRBJ2-3; 7 positions agree with TRBD1. The CDR3 is 13 amino acids. Per the germline V gene, CDR1 is MDHEN and CDR2 is SYDVKM. The ends lost 6 bases at V and 3 bases at J; junction bases unmatched: 3.

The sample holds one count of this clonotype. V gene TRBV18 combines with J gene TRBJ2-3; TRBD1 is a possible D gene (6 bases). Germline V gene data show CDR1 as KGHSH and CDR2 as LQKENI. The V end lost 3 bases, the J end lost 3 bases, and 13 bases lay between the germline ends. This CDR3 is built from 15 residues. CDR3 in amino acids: CASSPEGHTTDTQYF. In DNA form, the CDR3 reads TGTGCCAGCTCACCCGAGGGACACACAACAGATACGCAGTATTTT.

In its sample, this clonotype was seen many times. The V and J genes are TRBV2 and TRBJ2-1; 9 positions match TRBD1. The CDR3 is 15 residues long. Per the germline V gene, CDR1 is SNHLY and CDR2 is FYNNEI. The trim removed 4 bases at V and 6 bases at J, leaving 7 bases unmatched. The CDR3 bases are TGTGCCAGCAGTGTCGGGACAGGGACGGGCAATGAGCAGTTCTTC. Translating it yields CASSVGTGTGNEQFF.